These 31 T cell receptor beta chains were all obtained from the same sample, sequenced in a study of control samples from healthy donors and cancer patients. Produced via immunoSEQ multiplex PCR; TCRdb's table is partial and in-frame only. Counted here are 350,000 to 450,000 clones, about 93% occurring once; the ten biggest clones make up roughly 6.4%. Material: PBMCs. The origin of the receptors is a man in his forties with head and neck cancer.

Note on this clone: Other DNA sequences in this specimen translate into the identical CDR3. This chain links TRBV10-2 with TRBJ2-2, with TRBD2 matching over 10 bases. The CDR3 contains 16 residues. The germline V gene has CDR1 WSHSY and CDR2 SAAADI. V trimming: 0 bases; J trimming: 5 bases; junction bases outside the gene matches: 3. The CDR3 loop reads CASSESGLAVTGELFF. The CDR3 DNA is TGCGCCAGCAGTGAGTCAGGACTAGCGGTAACCGGGGAGCTGTTTTTT.

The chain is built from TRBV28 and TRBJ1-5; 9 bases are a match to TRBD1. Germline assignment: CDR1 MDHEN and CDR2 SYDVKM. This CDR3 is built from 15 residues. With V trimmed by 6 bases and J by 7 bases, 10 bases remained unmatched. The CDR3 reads CASRVGGGTGQPQHF. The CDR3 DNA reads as TGTGCCAGCAGAGTTGGGGGGGGGACAGGGCAGCCCCAGCATTTT.

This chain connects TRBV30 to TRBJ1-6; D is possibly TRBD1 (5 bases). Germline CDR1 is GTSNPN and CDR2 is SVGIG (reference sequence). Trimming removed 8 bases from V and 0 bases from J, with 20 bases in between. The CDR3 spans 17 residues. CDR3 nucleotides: TGTGCCGGGCTTGGAAAGGGGCTCGGCTCCTATAATTCACCCCTCCACTTT. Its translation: CAGLGKGLGSYNSPLHF. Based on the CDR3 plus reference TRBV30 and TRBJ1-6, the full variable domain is SQTIHQWPATLVQPVGSPLSLECTVEGTSNPNLYWYRQAAGRGLQLLFYSVGIGQISSEVPQNLSASRPQDRQFILSSKKLLLSDSGFYLCAGLGKGLGSYNSPLHFGNGTRLTVT.

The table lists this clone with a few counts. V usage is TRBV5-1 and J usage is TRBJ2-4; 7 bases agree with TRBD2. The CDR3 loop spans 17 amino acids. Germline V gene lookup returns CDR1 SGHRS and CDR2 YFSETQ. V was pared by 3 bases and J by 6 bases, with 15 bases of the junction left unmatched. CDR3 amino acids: CASSSSTQRDRRNIQYF. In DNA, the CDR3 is TGCGCCAGCAGCTCGTCGACACAGCGGGATCGGAGAAACATTCAGTACTTC. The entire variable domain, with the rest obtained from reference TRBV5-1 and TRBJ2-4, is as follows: KAGVTQTPRYLIKTRGQQVTLSCSPISGHRSVSWYQQTPGQGLQFLFEYFSETQRNKGNFPGRFSGRQFSNSRSEMNVSTLELGDSALYLCASSSSTQRDRRNIQYFGAGTRLSVL.

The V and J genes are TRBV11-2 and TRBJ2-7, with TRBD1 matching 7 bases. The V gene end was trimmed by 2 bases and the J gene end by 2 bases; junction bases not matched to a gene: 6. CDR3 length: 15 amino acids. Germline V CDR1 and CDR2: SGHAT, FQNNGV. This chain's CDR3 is CASSLRGQFPYEQYF. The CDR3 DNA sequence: TGTGCCAGCAGCTTACGGGGACAGTTCCCCTACGAGCAGTACTTC.

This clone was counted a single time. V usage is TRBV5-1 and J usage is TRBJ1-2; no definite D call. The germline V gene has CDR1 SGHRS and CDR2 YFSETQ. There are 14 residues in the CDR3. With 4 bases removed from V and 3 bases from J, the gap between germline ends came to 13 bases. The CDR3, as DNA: TGCGCCAGCAGCCTCCAGAGGGCCCACTATGGCTACACCTTC. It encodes CASSLQRAHYGYTF.

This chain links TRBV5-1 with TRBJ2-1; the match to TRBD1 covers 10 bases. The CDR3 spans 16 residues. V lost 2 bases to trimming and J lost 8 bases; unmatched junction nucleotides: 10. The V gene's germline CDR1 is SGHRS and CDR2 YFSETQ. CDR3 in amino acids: CASSLNRQGANDEQFF. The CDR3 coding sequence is TGCGCCAGCAGCTTAAATAGACAGGGGGCAAACGATGAGCAGTTCTTC.

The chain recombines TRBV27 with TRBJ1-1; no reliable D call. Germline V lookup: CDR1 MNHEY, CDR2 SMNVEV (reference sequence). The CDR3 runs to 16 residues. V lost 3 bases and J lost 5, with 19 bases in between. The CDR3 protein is CASSFDSRGPGTEAFF. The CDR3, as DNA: TGTGCCAGCAGTTTCGATTCGCGGGGTCCGGGGACTGAAGCTTTCTTT.

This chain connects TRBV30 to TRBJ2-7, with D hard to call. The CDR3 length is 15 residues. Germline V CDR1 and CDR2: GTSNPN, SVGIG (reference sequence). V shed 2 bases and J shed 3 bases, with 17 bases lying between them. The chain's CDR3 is CAWSTRTVQYYEQYF. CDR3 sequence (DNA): TGTGCCTGGAGTACAAGGACCGTCCAATACTACGAGCAGTACTTC.

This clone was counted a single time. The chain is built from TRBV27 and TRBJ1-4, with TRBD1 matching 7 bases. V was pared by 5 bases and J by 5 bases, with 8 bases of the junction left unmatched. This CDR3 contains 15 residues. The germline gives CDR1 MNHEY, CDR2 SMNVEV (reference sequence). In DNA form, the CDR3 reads TGTGCCAGCAGTACCGCGGGACAGATAAATGAAAAACTGTTTTTT. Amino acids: CASSTAGQINEKLFF.

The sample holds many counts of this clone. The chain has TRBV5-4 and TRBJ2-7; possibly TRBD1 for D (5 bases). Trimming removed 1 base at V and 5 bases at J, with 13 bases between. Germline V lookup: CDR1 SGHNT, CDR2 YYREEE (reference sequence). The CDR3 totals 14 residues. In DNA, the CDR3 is TGTGCCAGCAGCTTGATGTTCAGGGCCGACGAGCAGTACTTC. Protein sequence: CASSLMFRADEQYF. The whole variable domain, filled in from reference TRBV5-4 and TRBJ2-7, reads ETGVTQSPTHLIKTRGQQVTLRCSSQSGHNTVSWYQQALGQGPQFIFQYYREEENGRGNFPPRFSGLQFPNYSSELNVNALELDDSALYLCASSLMFRADEQYFGPGTRLTVT.

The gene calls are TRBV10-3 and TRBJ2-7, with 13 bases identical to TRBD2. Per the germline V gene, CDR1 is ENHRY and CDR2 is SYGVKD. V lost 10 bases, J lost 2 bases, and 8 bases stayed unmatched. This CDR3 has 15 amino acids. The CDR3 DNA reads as TGTGCCACCCGAAAGGGACTAGCGGGACCCTACGAGCAGTACTTC. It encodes CATRKGLAGPYEQYF.

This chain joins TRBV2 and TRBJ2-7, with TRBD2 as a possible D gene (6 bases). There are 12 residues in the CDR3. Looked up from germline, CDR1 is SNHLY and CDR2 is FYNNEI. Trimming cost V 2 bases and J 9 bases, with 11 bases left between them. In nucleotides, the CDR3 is TGTGCCAGCAGTGAAATACTAGCTACGCAGTACTTC. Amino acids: CASSEILATQYF.

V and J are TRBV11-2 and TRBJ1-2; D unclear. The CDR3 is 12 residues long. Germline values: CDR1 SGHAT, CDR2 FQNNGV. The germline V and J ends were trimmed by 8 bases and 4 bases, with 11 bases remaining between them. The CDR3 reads CASLDTPYGYTF. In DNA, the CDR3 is TGTGCCAGCTTGGATACCCCCTATGGCTACACCTTC.

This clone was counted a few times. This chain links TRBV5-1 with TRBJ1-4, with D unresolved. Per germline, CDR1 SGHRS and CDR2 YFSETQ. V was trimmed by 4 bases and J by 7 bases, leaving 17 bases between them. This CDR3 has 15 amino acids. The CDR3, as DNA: TGCGCCAGCAGCCTCAGCCACAACGCGGGTGAAAAACTGTTTTTT. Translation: CASSLSHNAGEKLFF.

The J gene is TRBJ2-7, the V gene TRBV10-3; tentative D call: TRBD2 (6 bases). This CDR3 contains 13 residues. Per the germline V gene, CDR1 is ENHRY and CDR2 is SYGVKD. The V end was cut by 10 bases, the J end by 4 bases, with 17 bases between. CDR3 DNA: TGTGCCACCTTCGGAGGGGAGAGTTACGAGCAGTACTTC. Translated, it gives CATFGGESYEQYF.

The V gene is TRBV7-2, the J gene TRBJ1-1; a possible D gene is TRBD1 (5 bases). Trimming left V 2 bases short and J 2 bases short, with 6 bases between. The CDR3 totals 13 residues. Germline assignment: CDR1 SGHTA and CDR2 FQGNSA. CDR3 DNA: TGTGCCAGCAGCTTACAGGGTAACACTGAAGCTTTCTTT. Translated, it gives CASSLQGNTEAFF.

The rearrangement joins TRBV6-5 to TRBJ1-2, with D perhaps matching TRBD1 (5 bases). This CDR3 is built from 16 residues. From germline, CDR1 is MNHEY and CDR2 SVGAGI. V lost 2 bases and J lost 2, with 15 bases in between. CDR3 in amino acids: CASSYRGGDGNYGYTF. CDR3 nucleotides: TGTGCCAGCAGTTACCGTGGGGGGGACGGGAACTATGGCTACACCTTC.

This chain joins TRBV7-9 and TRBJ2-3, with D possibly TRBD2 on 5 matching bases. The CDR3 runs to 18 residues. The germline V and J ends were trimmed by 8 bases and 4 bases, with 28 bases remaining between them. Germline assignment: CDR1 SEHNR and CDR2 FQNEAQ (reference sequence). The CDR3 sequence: CASFLQSGHPVLADTQYF. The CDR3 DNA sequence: TGTGCCAGCTTCCTCCAAAGCGGCCACCCGGTTTTGGCAGATACGCAGTATTTT.

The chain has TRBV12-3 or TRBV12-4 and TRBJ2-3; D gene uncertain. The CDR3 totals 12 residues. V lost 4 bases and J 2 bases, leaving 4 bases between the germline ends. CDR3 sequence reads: CASSSYTDTQYF. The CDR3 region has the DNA TGTGCCAGCAGTTCCTACACAGATACGCAGTATTTT.

This chain's CDR3 is CASSEGQGMNTEAFF. DNA of the CDR3: TGTGCCAGCAGTGAGGGACAGGGGATGAACACTGAAGCTTTCTTT. J is TRBJ1-1 and V is TRBV27; 10 nucleotides match TRBD1. The germline V gene encodes CDR1 MNHEY and CDR2 SMNVEV (reference sequence). The CDR3 has 15 amino acids. V shed 5 bases and J 0 bases; nucleotides not matched to a gene: 3.

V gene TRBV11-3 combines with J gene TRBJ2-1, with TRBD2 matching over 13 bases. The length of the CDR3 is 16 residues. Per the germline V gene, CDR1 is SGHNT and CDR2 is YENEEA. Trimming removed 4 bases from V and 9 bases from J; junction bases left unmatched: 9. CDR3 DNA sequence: TGTGCCAGCAGCTCCACTAGCGGGAGGGCCCAAGGTGAGCAGTTCTTC. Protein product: CASSSTSGRAQGEQFF.

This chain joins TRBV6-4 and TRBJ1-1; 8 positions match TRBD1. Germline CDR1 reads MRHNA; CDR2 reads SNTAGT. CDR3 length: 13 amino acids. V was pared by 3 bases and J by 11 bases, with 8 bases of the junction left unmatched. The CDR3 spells CASSEDRGSVAFF. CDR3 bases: TGTGCCAGCAGTGAAGACAGGGGCTCCGTCGCTTTCTTT.

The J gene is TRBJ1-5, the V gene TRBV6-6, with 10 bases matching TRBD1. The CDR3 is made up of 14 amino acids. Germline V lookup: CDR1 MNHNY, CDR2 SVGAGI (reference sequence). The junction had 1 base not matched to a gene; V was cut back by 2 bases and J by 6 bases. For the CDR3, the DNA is TGTGCCAGCAGTTACGGACAGGGGGTTCAGCCCCAGCATTTT. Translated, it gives CASSYGQGVQPQHF.

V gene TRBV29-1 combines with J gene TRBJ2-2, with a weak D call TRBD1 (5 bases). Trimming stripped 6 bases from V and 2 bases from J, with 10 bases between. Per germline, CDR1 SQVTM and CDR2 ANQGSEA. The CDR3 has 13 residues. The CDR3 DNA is TGCAGCGTGACGGACACTAACACCGGGGAGCTGTTTTTT. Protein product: CSVTDTNTGELFF.

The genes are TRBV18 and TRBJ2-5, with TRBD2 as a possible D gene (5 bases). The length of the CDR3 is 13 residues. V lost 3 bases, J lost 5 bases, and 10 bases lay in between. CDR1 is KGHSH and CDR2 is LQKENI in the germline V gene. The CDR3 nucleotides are TGTGCCAGCTCACCGGTCGTAGCGGAGACCCAGTACTTC. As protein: CASSPVVAETQYF.

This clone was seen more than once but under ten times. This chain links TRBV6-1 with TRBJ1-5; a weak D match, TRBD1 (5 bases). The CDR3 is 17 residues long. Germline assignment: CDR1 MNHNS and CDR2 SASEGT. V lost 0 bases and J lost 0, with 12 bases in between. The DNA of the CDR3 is TGTGCCAGCAGTGAAGCTGGCAGGGTCTTTAGCAATCAGCCCCAGCATTTT. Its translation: CASSEAGRVFSNQPQHF.

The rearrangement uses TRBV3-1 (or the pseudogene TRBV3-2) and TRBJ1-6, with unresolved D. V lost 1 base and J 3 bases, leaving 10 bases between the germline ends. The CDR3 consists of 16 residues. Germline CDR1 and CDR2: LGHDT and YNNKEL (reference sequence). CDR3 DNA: TGTGCCAGCAGCCAAGGGAGGGAGTTCTATAATTCACCCCTCCACTTT. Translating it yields CASSQGREFYNSPLHF.

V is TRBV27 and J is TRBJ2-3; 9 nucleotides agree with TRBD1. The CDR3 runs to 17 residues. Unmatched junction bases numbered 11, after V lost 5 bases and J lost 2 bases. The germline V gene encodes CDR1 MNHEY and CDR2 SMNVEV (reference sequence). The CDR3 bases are TGTGCCAGCAGTCCGAGGGGATGGGACAGGGACACAGATACGCAGTATTTT. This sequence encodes CASSPRGWDRDTDTQYF.

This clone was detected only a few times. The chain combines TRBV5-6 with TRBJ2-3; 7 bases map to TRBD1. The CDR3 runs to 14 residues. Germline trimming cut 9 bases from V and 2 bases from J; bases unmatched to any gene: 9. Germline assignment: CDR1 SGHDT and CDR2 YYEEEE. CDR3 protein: CATTGDRNTDTQYF. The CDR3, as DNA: TGTGCCACAACAGGGGACAGAAACACAGATACGCAGTATTTT.

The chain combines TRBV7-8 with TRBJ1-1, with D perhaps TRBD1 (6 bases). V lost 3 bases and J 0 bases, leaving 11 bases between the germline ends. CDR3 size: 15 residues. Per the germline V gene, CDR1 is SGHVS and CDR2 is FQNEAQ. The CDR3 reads CASSLQGNMNTEAFF. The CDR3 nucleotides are TGTGCCAGCAGCTTGCAGGGGAACATGAACACTGAAGCTTTCTTT.